These 9 T cell receptor beta chains came from one sample sequenced in a study of patients and donors after allogeneic stem cell transplantation. TCRdb re-derived calls from the RT-PCR reads in MiXCR, one entry per CDR3 protein. The sample holds roughly 880,000 distinct CDR3 sequences, about 20% seen once. The sample comprised blood, either unsorted or a sorted T cell fraction (not recorded which). The receptors were sampled from a human donor who was either an allogeneic HSCT recipient or a stem cell or donor lymphocyte infusion donor (not recorded which). It is not recorded whose cells these are; they may come from a transplant donor.

The V call is TRBV20-1, the J call TRBJ2-1; TRBD1 matches 9 bases. Losses at the gene ends were 2 bases for V and 2 bases for J; bases not matched to a gene: 4. The CDR3 is 15 residues long. Germline values: CDR1 DFQATT, CDR2 SNEGSKA (reference sequence). Here the CDR3 reads CSARPTGGAYNEQFF. CDR3 nucleotides: TGCAGTGCTAGACCTACAGGGGGCGCCTACAATGAGCAGTTCTTC.

This clonotype was detected ten times or more. This rearrangement joins TRBV20-1 to TRBJ1-2; D uncertain. Trimming removed 7 bases from V and 7 bases from J, with 13 bases in between. This CDR3 is 11 amino acids long. Germline V gives CDR1 DFQATT, CDR2 SNEGSKA (reference sequence). The CDR3 bases are TGCAGTGTTAATCCTGGGAGTGGCTACACCTTC. Amino acids: CSVNPGSGYTF.

The rearrangement uses TRBV20-1 and TRBJ2-7, with D possibly being TRBD1 (5 bases). CDR3 length: 13 residues. In germline, CDR1 is DFQATT, CDR2 SNEGSKA (reference sequence). CDR3 amino acids: CRPQSKGHYEQYF. DNA of the CDR3: TGCAGACCCCAGTCGAAGGGGCACTACGAGCAGTACTTC.

The rearrangement uses TRBV12-3 or TRBV12-4 and TRBJ2-1; the match to TRBD2 covers 10 bases. This CDR3 is built from 16 residues. Trimming cost V 5 bases and J 4 bases; bases outside gene matches: 8. The CDR3 DNA sequence: TGTGCCAGCAGTCCCACGTTACTAGCGGGGTACAATGAGCAGTTCTTC. Residues: CASSPTLLAGYNEQFF.

This chain joins TRBV7-3 and TRBJ2-7; 8 nucleotides agree with TRBD2. The junction had 9 bases not matched to a gene; V was cut back by 6 bases and J by 5 bases. Germline assignment: CDR1 SGHTA and CDR2 FQGTGA. The CDR3 runs to 14 residues. CDR3 nucleotide sequence: TGTGCCAGCAGTCCGGGACTAGGTTCACACGAGCAGTACTTC. Protein product: CASSPGLGSHEQYF.

In its sample, this clonotype was seen a few times. V and J are TRBV4-2 and TRBJ1-2; 7 positions agree with TRBD1. CDR1 LGHNA and CDR2 YNFKEQ come from the germline V gene. This CDR3 spans 15 amino acids. V shed 0 bases and J 3 bases; nucleotides not matched to a gene: 4. The CDR3 bases are TGTGCCAGCAGCCAAGATCGGACAGGAGACTATGGCTACACCTTC. As protein: CASSQDRTGDYGYTF.

The chain is built from TRBV27 and TRBJ2-7; 10 bases map to TRBD2. The CDR3 has 16 amino acids. V shed 5 bases and J 2 bases; nucleotides not matched to a gene: 9. Germline assignment: CDR1 MNHEY and CDR2 SMNVEV (reference sequence). CDR3 DNA: TGTGCCAGCAGTGATAGCGGGAGGAAGGGGGCCTACGAGCAGTACTTC. The encoded protein is CASSDSGRKGAYEQYF.

The chain uses TRBV6-1 and TRBJ2-3, with D tentatively TRBD1 (6 bases). The CDR3 has 15 amino acids. The V and J ends lost 0 bases and 1 base respectively, with 8 bases between them. CDR1 MNHNS and CDR2 SASEGT come from the germline V gene. As DNA, the CDR3 is TGTGCCAGCAGTGAAGCGACAGGTCGCACAGATACGCAGTATTTT. Its translation: CASSEATGRTDTQYF.

This clonotype was counted between two and nine times. The chain is built from TRBV24-1 and TRBJ2-1; 11 bases are shared with TRBD2. This CDR3 contains 17 residues. From germline, CDR1 is KGHDR and CDR2 SFDVKD. V lost 4 bases and J lost 5; bases outside the gene matches: 9. The CDR3 loop is CATSEPWGLAADNEQFF. The DNA of the CDR3 is TGTGCCACCAGTGAACCCTGGGGACTAGCGGCCGACAATGAGCAGTTCTTC.